This entry features one TCR beta chain sequence. The study ran its PCR with 60 Vbeta and 13 Jbeta primers. Clones were read by immunoSEQ multiplex PCR, and TCRdb kept only the in-frame ones, dropping some. The data hold about 95,000 clones, with around 86% observed a single time. This sample was taken from a study of cytomegalovirus exposure and HLA in healthy donors. CDR1 is SGHRS, CDR2 YFSETQ, per germline. The CDR3 runs 15 residues. The chain links TRBV5-1 to TRBJ2-5, with 14 nucleotides matching TRBD2. TRBJ2-7 matches the DNA end more closely, so the J call is doubtful. Source material: PBMCs. The receptor was isolated from a woman between 65 and 79 years old in good health and CMV-seropositive. CDR3 nucleotide sequence: TGCGCCAGCAGCCAAGGACTAGCGGGAGGATACGAGCAGTACTTC. Its protein product is CASSQGLAGGYEQYF.